This T cell receptor beta chain was documented in a study of ipilimumab plus nivolumab after autologous stem cell transplantation. In this sample, this clone turned up once. Its antigen is as yet unknown. The identical CDR3 is also encoded by other nucleotide sequences in the sample. Broader study findings: TCR repertoire, Treg phenotype and gut microbiota reportedly support more study of this approach.

The table came from immunoSEQ multiplex PCR; TCRdb's copy has only in-frame clones and leaves some out. This sample has 35,000 to 50,000 clones, with 70% to 90% found just once. Checkpoint therapy with ipilimumab 1 mg/kg began 14 to 28 days after transplant. Sequencing was performed on PBMCs, taken in a trial of ipilimumab plus nivolumab as post-transplant consolidation. The clonotype originates from a male donor with multiple myeloma.

The CDR3 loop reads CASSYRGNQPQHF. The CDR3 DNA reads TGTGCCAGCAGTTACCGAGGAAATCAGCCCCAGCATTTT. The genes are TRBV6-5 and TRBJ1-5; D ambiguous. The CDR3 is 13 amino acids. From germline, CDR1 is MNHEY and CDR2 SVGAGI. Trimming left V 2 bases short and J 4 bases short, with 6 bases between.